This T cell receptor beta chain emerged from a study of a mutant IDH1 vaccine in newly diagnosed glioma. Study-wide background: Beginning 4-6 weeks after radiotherapy alone, or with temozolomide cycles, vaccination took place. Treated patients showed a male proportion of roughly 62%, a female proportion of about 40%, and a mean age of approximately 40 years. At week 47 came visit V13, while visit V12 had come at week 35. Findings and caveats of the study: Immune responses induced by vaccination arose in approximately 93% of the patients.

Time point of the sample: week 47, end of study. Topical imiquimod accompanied each vaccine dose, which consisted of 300 ug of mutant IDH1 20-mer peptide. The method was immunoSEQ multiplex PCR; TCRdb's version includes in-frame clones alone and lacks a portion of them. The data contain around 50,000 clones, approximately 84% of them seen just once; the ten biggest clones take up about 4%. This clone was recorded once. The target antigen is unknown. The CDR3 length is 13 residues. The germline V and J ends were trimmed by 2 bases and 2 bases, with 8 bases remaining between them. Germline CDR1 reads SGDLS; CDR2 reads YYNGEE.

The receptor was isolated from a woman aged 25-40 years with glioma. Some clones in this sample may be carry-over from other donors' samples. This chain links TRBV9 with TRBJ2-7; no firm D call. Sequenced material: PBMCs, taken from a glioma patient whose treatment included an IDH1 peptide vaccine. The CDR3 DNA sequence: TGTGCCAGCAGCGTCCAACCTACCTACGAGCAGTACTTC. This translates into CASSVQPTYEQYF.